Included here is one T cell receptor (beta chain) sequence, with context. The CDR3 extends over 16 amino acids. Between the trimmed V and J ends, which lost 5 bases and 4 bases, there was a span of 21 bases. Germline CDR1 reads SGHRS; CDR2 reads YFSETQ. The sample comes from a study of blood T cell repertoires in COVID-19. TCRdb's table, derived via immunoSEQ multiplex PCR, lists solely in-frame clones and lacks some. Altogether about 310,000 clones are present, around 85% being singletons, with the ten largest covering around 1.8%. All exposed participants met a person with COVID-19 within 2 weeks before entering the study.

Sequencing was performed on PBMCs or T cells enriched from blood (not recorded which). The V call is TRBV5-1, the J call TRBJ1-1, with D perhaps matching TRBD1 (6 bases). This clonotype was obtained from a woman in her 30s who had been exposed to COVID-19. CDR3 sequence: CASSATQGTSGTEAFF. The CDR3 bases are TGCGCCAGCAGTGCCACACAGGGCACGTCCGGCACTGAAGCTTTCTTT.